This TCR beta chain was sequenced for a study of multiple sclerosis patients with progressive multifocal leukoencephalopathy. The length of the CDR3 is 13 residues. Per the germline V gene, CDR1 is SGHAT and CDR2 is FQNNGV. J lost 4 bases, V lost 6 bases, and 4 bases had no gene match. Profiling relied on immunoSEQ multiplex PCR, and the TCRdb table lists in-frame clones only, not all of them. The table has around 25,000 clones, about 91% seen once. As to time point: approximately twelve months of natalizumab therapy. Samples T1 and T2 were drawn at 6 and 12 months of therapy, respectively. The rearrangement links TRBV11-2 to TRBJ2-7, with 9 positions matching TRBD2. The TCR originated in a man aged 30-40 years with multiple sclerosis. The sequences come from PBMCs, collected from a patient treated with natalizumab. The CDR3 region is CASSRLADYEQYF. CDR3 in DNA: TGTGCCAGCAGTCGACTAGCGGATTACGAGCAGTACTTC. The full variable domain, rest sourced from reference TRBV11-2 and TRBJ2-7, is EAGVAQSPRYKIIEKRQSVAFWCNPISGHATLYWYQQILGQGPKLLIQFQNNGVVDDSQLPKDRFSAERLKGVDSTLKIQPAKLEDSAVYLCASSRLADYEQYFGPGTRLTVT.